Listed here are 4 T cell receptor beta chains from one sample, sequenced in a study of blood T cell repertoires in COVID-19. Data came from immunoSEQ multiplex PCR; TCRdb stores just in-frame clones and leaves some out. The sample shows tens of thousands of clones, about 80% of them seen only once. What was sequenced was peripheral blood. The receptors shown here come from a human donor in a cohort sampled during active COVID-19.

This chain connects TRBV11-2 to TRBJ2-5; 12 nucleotides line up with TRBD2. Germline values: CDR1 SGHAT, CDR2 FQNNGV. This CDR3 comprises 15 residues. V shed 6 bases, J shed 3 bases, and the junction held 5 bases outside the gene matches. As DNA, the CDR3 is TGTGCCAGCAGACCGCGACTAGCGGGGGAAGAGACCCAGTACTTC. Its protein is CASRPRLAGEETQYF.

The chain links TRBV19 to TRBJ1-4; TRBD1 matches at 10 bases. V lost 6 bases to trimming and J lost 8 bases; unmatched junction nucleotides: 6. The CDR3 length is 14 residues. The germline V gene has CDR1 LNHDA and CDR2 SQIVND (reference sequence). In DNA, the CDR3 is TGTGCCAGTAGCACCGGGACAGGGGAGGAAAAACTGTTTTTT. Translating it yields CASSTGTGEEKLFF.

This chain joins TRBV9 and TRBJ2-5; TRBD1 matches 9 bases. Germline-derived CDR1 and CDR2 are SGDLS and YYNGEE. V shed 4 bases, J shed 1 base, and the junction held 8 bases outside the gene matches. The CDR3 length is 16 residues. CDR3 region: CASSPHGTGTQETQYF. The CDR3, as DNA: TGTGCCAGCAGCCCACATGGGACAGGGACCCAAGAGACCCAGTACTTC.

This chain joins TRBV6-2 or TRBV6-3 and TRBJ2-2; the D is unclear. The CDR3 extends over 15 amino acids. Per the germline V gene, CDR1 is MNHEY and CDR2 is SVGEGT. The V gene lost 5 bases and the J gene lost 4 bases, with 14 bases spanning the gap. CDR3 region: CASSRDAARTGELFF. CDR3 sequence (DNA): TGTGCCAGCAGTCGCGATGCGGCTCGCACCGGGGAGCTGTTTTTT.